Included here is one T cell receptor (beta chain) sequence, with context. The antigen remains undetermined. PCR used 60 Vbeta primers and 13 Jbeta primers. The authors' processing: The authors later counted 65 million to 90 million unique TCR beta chains, roughly 10 million of them shared. Assay: immunoSEQ multiplex PCR; the TCRdb copy retains only in-frame clones and omits some. V and J calls and clone size come straight from that table; D and trimming were deduced from the DNA. Of some 80,000 clones in the sample, under 80% were seen once. The data originate from a study of cytomegalovirus exposure and HLA in healthy donors. Looking at the study overall: From HLA-typed donors, an early data release held 70 million to 95 million unique TCRs.

Findings and limits, study-wide: Earlier analysis yielded a pattern in which most TCR beta V segments were productive about 90% or about 30% of the time. For most TCR sequences rarity was the rule, although some public TCRs occurred in many donors.

Specimen: PBMCs. The sequence was collected from a human donor in good health.

The CDR3 nucleotides are TGTGCCAGCAGCCCCGGACAGGGGAGGACTAATGAAAAACTGTTTTTT. This sequence encodes CASSPGQGRTNEKLFF. The V and J genes are TRBV13 and TRBJ1-4; 9 bases are a match to TRBD1. Losses at the gene ends were 5 bases for V and 2 bases for J; bases not matched to a gene: 6. The CDR3 spans 16 residues. CDR1 is PRHDT and CDR2 is FYEKMQ in the germline V gene (reference sequence). Looking up the rest from reference TRBV13 and TRBJ1-4 gives the full variable domain: AAGVIQSPRHLIKEKRETATLKCYPIPRHDTVYWYQQGPGQDPQFLISFYEKMQSDKGSIPDRFSAQQFSDYHSELNMSSLELGDSALYFCASSPGQGRTNEKLFFGSGTQLSVL.